A selection of T cell receptor beta chains follows, all from one sample in a study of blood T cell repertoires in COVID-19. TCRdb's table, derived via immunoSEQ multiplex PCR, lists solely in-frame clones and lacks some. The profile shows approximately 500,000 clones, 75% to 90% of them singletons. The sample comprised peripheral blood. Source of these receptors: a man between 18 and 29 years old with COVID-19, enrolled during active disease. Both conserved end residues are part of each CDR3. D genes are given only for firm matches. Not every row has a clone size; where given, it reads once, few, many or a size class.

d_gene,abundance,v_gene,j_gene,CDR3nt,CDR3aa
NA,NA,TRBV6-5,TRBJ1-6,TGTGCCAGCAGTTATACCGTCAGGGTGCCGAGTTCACCCCTCCACTTT,CASSYTVRVPSSPLHF
NA,NA,TRBV12-5,TRBJ2-7,TGTGCTAGTGGGCCCGGCTCCTACGAGCAGTACTTC,CASGPGSYEQYF
NA,NA,TRBV5-1,TRBJ1-1,TGCGCCAGCAGCCTTCACCGGGAGCGAAACACTGAAGCTTTCTTT,CASSLHRERNTEAFF
NA,NA,TRBV18,TRBJ1-2,TGTGCCAGCTCACAGGAAACACAGGGAGGCTACACCTTC,CASSQETQGGYTF
NA,few,TRBV27,TRBJ1-1,TGTGCCACCGCAAAGAGGACTCACACTGAAGCTTTCTTT,CATAKRTHTEAFF
NA,NA,TRBV2,TRBJ2-1,TGTGCCAGCAATATCGTTACGGGGGATGAGCAGTTCTTC,CASNIVTGDEQFF
TRBD1,NA,TRBV5-1,TRBJ1-1,TGCGCCAGCAGCTTTCCCCGGGACAGCGACAGGATAACTGAAGCTTTCTTT,CASSFPRDSDRITEAFF
TRBD2,NA,TRBV7-9,TRBJ2-1,TGTGCCAGCGCTCAGCGGGAGGGAAGCAATGAGCAGTTCTTC,CASAQREGSNEQFF
TRBD1,NA,TRBV6-6,TRBJ2-5,TGTGCCAGCAGTTCTCTTTACAGGGGGGAAGAGACCCAGTACTTC,CASSSLYRGEETQYF
NA,NA,TRBV5-1,TRBJ2-1,TGCGCCAGCAGCTTGGGCTGGGCCGAGAATGAGCAGTTCTTC,CASSLGWAENEQFF
TRBD1,NA,TRBV4-1,TRBJ1-3,TGCGCCAGCAGCCAAGGAACTACAGGGGAATGGACTGGAAACACCATATATTTT,CASSQGTTGEWTGNTIYF
TRBD1,once,TRBV7-8,TRBJ1-1,TGTGCCAGCAGCCGGAGCGGGACAGGGACCCTCGGGCGGAACACTGAAGCTTTCTTT,CASSRSGTGTLGRNTEAFF
NA,NA,TRBV7-9,TRBJ1-1,TGTGCCAGCAGCTCCCTTGAGCGTGGGTTGCACACTGAAGCTTTCTTT,CASSSLERGLHTEAFF
NA,NA,TRBV27,TRBJ2-4,TGTGCCAGCACCCCCCTTGGGGGAGGAAACATTCAGTACTTC,CASTPLGGGNIQYF
TRBD1,NA,TRBV6-5,TRBJ2-5,TGTGCCAGCAGAAGACAGGGCCAAGAGACCCAGTACTTC,CASRRQGQETQYF